Listed below are T cell receptor beta chains from one sample, sequenced in a study of T cell responses to AZD1222 COVID-19 vaccine. Assay: immunoSEQ multiplex PCR; the TCRdb copy retains only in-frame clones and omits some. This table holds some 120,000 clones, roughly 85% found once. The starting material was peripheral blood, obtained on day 0 of AZD1222 vaccination. These receptors originate from an adult in good health. Both conserved end residues are part of each CDR3. D genes are given only for firm matches. Clone size is given for some rows only: seen once, a few or many times, or a class if the clone is expanded.

>NA|TRBV6-6|NA|TRBJ2-5
TGTGCCAGCGGATGGGGCCAGGGTGACGGGGAGACCCAGTACTTC
CASGWGQGDGETQYF
>NA|TRBV27|NA|TRBJ1-4
TGTGCCAGCAGTTTACGGGTGTGGGAAAAACTGTTTTTT
CASSLRVWEKLFF
>NA|TRBV18|NA|TRBJ1-1
TGTGCCAGCTCACCATTAGCGGGTTTTAACACTGAAGCTTTCTTT
CASSPLAGFNTEAFF
>NA|TRBV20-1|NA|TRBJ1-1
TGCAGTGCTAGGGATGTAGAGGAAGCTTTCTTT
CSARDVEEAFF
>NA|TRBV3-1/TRBV3-2|NA|TRBJ1-3
TGTGCCAGCAGCCAAGGGGCGTTCTCCGGAAACACCATATATTTT
CASSQGAFSGNTIYF
>once|TRBV5-4|TRBD2|TRBJ2-3
TGTGCCAGCAGCTTGCTACTAGCGGGAGGGGGCACAGATACGCAGTATTTT
CASSLLLAGGGTDTQYF
>NA|TRBV29-1|TRBD2|TRBJ2-3
TGCAGCCCTCCCCCCAAAGGGCTAGCGGTCACAGATACGCAGTATTTT
CSPPPKGLAVTDTQYF
>NA|TRBV7-3|TRBD1|TRBJ2-1
TGTGCCAGCAGCACAGCAGGGGGCTCCTACAATGAGCAGTTCTTC
CASSTAGGSYNEQFF
>NA|TRBV11-2|TRBD1|TRBJ1-4
TGTGCCAGCAGCTGGGACAGGGAAAAACTGTTTTTT
CASSWDREKLFF
>NA|TRBV4-3|NA|TRBJ1-2
TGCGCCAGCAGCCAAGTCCAGAGGGATTTTGGCTACACCTTC
CASSQVQRDFGYTF
>NA|TRBV2|TRBD1|TRBJ1-2
TGTGCCAGCACTGGGACAGTGAAGAACTATGGCTACACCTTC
CASTGTVKNYGYTF
>NA|TRBV4-3|NA|TRBJ2-3
TGCGCCAGCAGCCGAACGGTGCGAGATACGCAGTATTTT
CASSRTVRDTQYF
>NA|TRBV27|TRBD2|TRBJ2-3
TGTGCCAGCAGTTTAGAGTCGGGACTAGGGACAGATACGCAGTATTTT
CASSLESGLGTDTQYF
>NA|TRBV18|TRBD1|TRBJ2-7
TGTGCCAGCTCACTGGGGACAGTTTCCTACGAGCAGTACTTC
CASSLGTVSYEQYF
>NA|TRBV18|NA|TRBJ1-5
TGTGCCAGCTCGCAGTCTCGAGGGGGGAACAATCAGCCCCAGCATTTT
CASSQSRGGNNQPQHF
>NA|TRBV7-2|TRBD2|TRBJ2-4
TGTGCCAGCAGCTTTGGGACTAGCGGGGTCCAGTACTTC
CASSFGTSGVQYF
>NA|TRBV18|NA|TRBJ2-1
TGTGCCAGCTCCCAAAAGGCCCTGAGCTCCTACAATGAGCAGTTCTTC
CASSQKALSSYNEQFF
>NA|TRBV6-5|NA|TRBJ1-5
TGTGCCAGCAGTTCAGGGTGGAGCAATCAGCCCCAGCATTTT
CASSSGWSNQPQHF
>NA|TRBV29-1|NA|TRBJ1-2
TGCAGCGTTGAAGATCACACAGGTGCTAACTATGGCTACACCTTC
CSVEDHTGANYGYTF
>NA|TRBV7-2|NA|TRBJ1-5
TGTGCCAGCAGCTTAGGGGGGACTGGCAATCAGCCCCAGCATTTT
CASSLGGTGNQPQHF
>NA|TRBV7-3|NA|TRBJ2-3
TGTGCCAGCAGCCCCCAGGGAGTATATACGCAGTATTTT
CASSPQGVYTQYF
>NA|TRBV7-2|TRBD1|TRBJ1-5
TGTGCCAGCAGCCTCGACAGGGTCACTCAGCCCCAGCATTTT
CASSLDRVTQPQHF
>NA|TRBV19|TRBD2|TRBJ2-3
TGTGCCAGTAGCCTCCAGCGGGGCAGCACAGATACGCAGTATTTT
CASSLQRGSTDTQYF
>NA|TRBV29-1|NA|TRBJ2-1
TGCAGCGTTGTTAGTCTAGTACAGGGCCCCAATGAGCAGTTCTTC
CSVVSLVQGPNEQFF
>NA|TRBV27|TRBD1|TRBJ1-1
TGTGCCAGCAGGCCTATTATGACAGGGACTGAAGCTTTCTTT
CASRPIMTGTEAFF
>few|TRBV6-2/TRBV6-3|NA|TRBJ2-1
TGTGCCAGCAGTTCCATCAGGTTAGGCACCTACAATGAGCAGTTCTTC
CASSSIRLGTYNEQFF
>NA|TRBV24-1|TRBD2|TRBJ2-7
TGTGCCACCAGTGGTGCTAGCGGGAGCAACGAGCAGTACTTC
CATSGASGSNEQYF
>once|TRBV30|NA|TRBJ1-3
TGTGCCTGGGGCTCTGGAAACACCATATATTTT
CAWGSGNTIYF
>NA|TRBV7-2|TRBD1|TRBJ1-3
TGTGCCAGCAGCCGCCAATCCGGACAGGGGGCTGGAAACACCATATATTTT
CASSRQSGQGAGNTIYF
>NA|TRBV6-2/TRBV6-3|NA|TRBJ1-5
TGTGCCAGCAGTTTCCGCGGGGATAGCAATCAGCCCCAGCATTTT
CASSFRGDSNQPQHF
>NA|TRBV5-1|NA|TRBJ1-1
TGCGCCAGCAGCTTCCTCGGGGGGAATGAAGCTTTCTTT
CASSFLGGNEAFF
>NA|TRBV3-1/TRBV3-2|TRBD1|TRBJ1-3
TGTGCCAGCAGCCATCTGAGGGGGACAGGGATGGGAAACACCATATATTTT
CASSHLRGTGMGNTIYF
>NA|TRBV21-1|NA|TRBJ2-1
TGTGCCAGCAGCCCTCCCTGGGCTAGCGGGAGAGGGTTGGAGTTCTTC
CASSPPWASGRGLEFF
>NA|TRBV19|TRBD1|TRBJ1-2
TGTGCCAGTAGTCCCAGGGACAGCGCTAACTATGGCTACACCTTC
CASSPRDSANYGYTF
>NA|TRBV3-1/TRBV3-2|TRBD1|TRBJ1-2
TGTGCCAGCAGCCAACTACAGGGGGTCTATGGCTACACCTTC
CASSQLQGVYGYTF
>NA|TRBV30|NA|TRBJ2-7
TGTGCCTGTCGGGGGACATCCTACGAGCAGTACTTC
CACRGTSYEQYF
>NA|TRBV20-1|NA|TRBJ1-4
TGCAGTGCTTTATGGGGGAAACTGTTTTTT
CSALWGKLFF
>NA|TRBV7-2|NA|TRBJ2-7
TGTGCCAGCAGCAGAGGTACTCACTACGAGCAGTACTTC
CASSRGTHYEQYF
>NA|TRBV28|NA|TRBJ1-2
TGTGCCAGCAGACCACAGGGAACGCCTAACTATGGCTACACCTTC
CASRPQGTPNYGYTF
>NA|TRBV30|NA|TRBJ1-2
TGTGCCTGGAGATACCAGACTTATGGCTACACCTTC
CAWRYQTYGYTF
>NA|TRBV10-3|NA|TRBJ2-1
TGTGCCATCAGTGAGCCGACCTACAATGAGCAGTTCTTC
CAISEPTYNEQFF
>NA|TRBV28|NA|TRBJ1-5
TGTGCCAGCAGCCCCGGTAGGTATAGCAATCAGCCCCAGCATTTT
CASSPGRYSNQPQHF
>NA|TRBV25-1|NA|TRBJ2-2
TGTGCCAGCAGCCCGAGGGGTGACGGTGACACCGGGGAGCTGTTTTTT
CASSPRGDGDTGELFF
>NA|TRBV6-4|NA|TRBJ1-1
TGTGCCAGCAGGGCCCAGAGGGACACTGAAGCTTTCTTT
CASRAQRDTEAFF
>few|TRBV7-2|NA|TRBJ1-1
TGTGCCAGCAGCTCCCAGACCGTAAACACTGAAGCTTTCTTT
CASSSQTVNTEAFF
>NA|TRBV3-1/TRBV3-2|NA|TRBJ2-5
TGTGCCAGCAGCCCCCGGGGAGTACTGGAGACCCAGTACTTC
CASSPRGVLETQYF
>NA|TRBV14|NA|TRBJ2-1
TGTGCCAGCAGCCAAGTATCGCCAGGGTGGTCCACTGAGCAGTTCTTC
CASSQVSPGWSTEQFF
>NA|TRBV29-1|TRBD1|TRBJ1-1
TGCAGCGTCCGCCGGGACAGCAACACTGAAGCTTTCTTT
CSVRRDSNTEAFF
>NA|TRBV19|TRBD1|TRBJ1-2
TGTGCCAGTATGGCCGGGACAGCCCTCCCACATAACTATGGCTACACCTTC
CASMAGTALPHNYGYTF
>NA|TRBV5-1|NA|TRBJ1-5
TGCGCCAGCAGAAATCAGCCCCAGCATTTT
CASRNQPQHF
>NA|TRBV4-2|NA|TRBJ2-5
TGTGCCAGTAAACCGCAAGAGACCCAGTACTTC
CASKPQETQYF